What follows are 21 T cell receptor beta chains derived from one specimen sequenced in a study of blood T cell repertoires in COVID-19. Data came from immunoSEQ multiplex PCR; TCRdb stores just in-frame clones and leaves some out. The sample holds 45,000 to 60,000 clones; about 80% are singletons and the top ten take 8% to 10%. The sample was peripheral blood. The receptors come from an elderly man with COVID-19, enrolled during active disease.

V gene TRBV10-1 combines with J gene TRBJ1-2; D is perhaps TRBD1 (6 bases). Per germline, CDR1 WNHNN and CDR2 SYGVQD (reference sequence). The V end was cut by 4 bases, the J end by 6 bases, with 15 bases between. The CDR3 length is 14 residues. The CDR3 reads CASSAHRARDGYTF. The DNA of the CDR3 is TGCGCCAGCAGTGCCCACAGGGCGAGGGATGGCTACACCTTC.

Here the CDR3 reads CASTSGTEGETQYF. The CDR3 region has the DNA TGCGCCAGCACGTCCGGGACAGAGGGAGAGACCCAGTACTTC. V usage is TRBV5-1 and J usage is TRBJ2-5, with TRBD1 identical over 7 bases. Trimming removed 6 bases from V and 4 bases from J; junction bases left unmatched: 9. Germline CDR1 is SGHRS and CDR2 is YFSETQ. The CDR3 spans 14 residues.

This chain connects TRBV18 to TRBJ1-4; a weak D match, TRBD1 (5 bases). From germline, CDR1 is KGHSH and CDR2 LQKENI. This CDR3 comprises 16 residues. V was pared by 5 bases and J by 8 bases, with 21 bases between. CDR3 protein: CASSLGYGQDGEKLFF. The CDR3 DNA reads TGTGCCAGCTCATTGGGCTATGGACAAGATGGGGAAAAACTGTTTTTT.

The chain has TRBV9 and TRBJ1-1; D gene ambiguous. Trimming removed 0 bases from V and 3 bases from J, with 12 bases in between. The CDR3 is 15 residues long. The germline V gene encodes CDR1 SGDLS and CDR2 YYNGEE. The CDR3 DNA is TGTGCCAGCAGCGTAGAAACGGGATCTTACACTGAAGCTTTCTTT. This codes for CASSVETGSYTEAFF.

The rearrangement joins TRBV5-4 to TRBJ1-4; perhaps TRBD1 as D (5 bases). CDR1 is SGHNT and CDR2 is YYREEE in the germline V gene (reference sequence). Trimming took 1 base from V and 5 from J, leaving 12 bases between them. The CDR3 is 15 residues long. CDR3 residues: CASSLSQGANEKLFF. As DNA, the CDR3 is TGTGCCAGCAGCTTGAGTCAGGGCGCAAATGAAAAACTGTTTTTT.

This chain connects TRBV20-1 to TRBJ2-3; 10 positions agree with TRBD2. The CDR3 spans 16 residues. The J segment lost 3 bases and the V segment lost 3 bases, leaving 9 bases of the junction unmatched. Germline-derived CDR1 and CDR2 are DFQATT and SNEGSKA (reference sequence). CDR3 coding DNA: TGCAGTGCTAGTCTCCGGACTAGCGGAGTGACAGATACGCAGTATTTT. Translation: CSASLRTSGVTDTQYF.

The CDR3: CASSLGAPYNSPLHF. CDR3 nucleotide sequence: TGTGCCAGCTCGCTTGGGGCGCCTTATAATTCACCCCTCCACTTT. This sequence joins TRBV18 and TRBJ1-6, with D maybe TRBD1 (5 bases). Trimming removed 6 bases from V and 4 bases from J, with 13 bases in between. This CDR3 has 15 residues. Germline CDR1 is KGHSH and CDR2 is LQKENI.

V is TRBV19 and J is TRBJ1-1; TRBD1 aligns across 7 bases. CDR3 size: 15 residues. CDR1 and CDR2 from the germline V gene are LNHDA and SQIVND (reference sequence). Trimming took 5 bases from V and 7 from J; bases not matched to a gene: 13. The CDR3 nucleotides are TGTGCCAGTAGTGCCAGACAGGGTTCGAGGAGTGAAGCTTTCTTT. Translation: CASSARQGSRSEAFF. The variable domain in full, completed from reference TRBV19 and TRBJ1-1, reads DGGITQSPKYLFRKEGQNVTLSCEQNLNHDAMYWYRQDPGQGLRLIYYSQIVNDFQKGDIAEGYSVSREKKESFPLTVTSAQKNPTAFYLCASSARQGSRSEAFFGQGTRLTVV.

The rearrangement uses TRBV10-3 and TRBJ1-2; 7 bases line up with TRBD1. Germline CDR1 is ENHRY and CDR2 is SYGVKD. With 0 bases clipped from V and 6 bases from J, the junction kept 10 bases outside the gene matches. This CDR3 has 16 residues. The CDR3: CAISESGGRTGDGYTF. The DNA of the CDR3 is TGTGCCATCAGTGAGTCTGGAGGGCGGACAGGAGATGGCTACACCTTC.

The chain joins TRBV5-6 to TRBJ2-1; D gene ambiguous. The CDR3 has 13 residues. V was clipped by 1 base and J by 3 bases, with 5 bases between them. Germline-derived CDR1 and CDR2 are SGHDT and YYEEEE. The CDR3 sequence: CASSLPGYNEQFF. Here the CDR3 DNA reads TGTGCCAGCAGCTTGCCGGGCTACAATGAGCAGTTCTTC.

V is TRBV12-3 or TRBV12-4 and J is TRBJ2-3; D possibly corresponds to TRBD1 (5 bases). The germline V and J ends were trimmed by 8 bases and 6 bases, with 15 bases remaining between them. This CDR3 is built from 13 residues. CDR3 sequence (DNA): TGTGCCAGCGGTCTCCAGCAGGGTGATACGCAGTATTTT. Translation: CASGLQQGDTQYF.

This chain uses TRBV30 with TRBJ1-1; no definite D call. Per the germline V gene, CDR1 is GTSNPN and CDR2 is SVGIG (reference sequence). The CDR3 is 13 residues long. With 4 bases removed from V and 0 bases from J, the gap between germline ends came to 9 bases. This chain's CDR3 is CAWTGQMNTEAFF. In DNA, the CDR3 is TGTGCCTGGACAGGCCAGATGAACACTGAAGCTTTCTTT.

V usage is TRBV27 and J usage is TRBJ2-3; TRBD1 matches 7 bases. CDR1 is MNHEY, CDR2 SMNVEV, per germline (reference sequence). The length of the CDR3 is 16 residues. Trimming cost V 3 bases and J 4 bases; bases outside gene matches: 10. The chain's CDR3 is CASSFGPVGQSDTQYF. The CDR3 DNA reads as TGTGCCAGCAGTTTCGGCCCAGTGGGACAGTCAGATACGCAGTATTTT.

The chain carries TRBV24-1 and TRBJ2-1; D unclear. The germline V and J ends were trimmed by 4 bases and 7 bases, with 7 bases remaining between them. Germline CDR1 is KGHDR and CDR2 is SFDVKD. There are 12 residues in the CDR3. The CDR3 protein is CATSDPRNEQFF. The CDR3 DNA reads TGTGCCACCAGTGACCCGAGAAATGAGCAGTTCTTC.

V gene TRBV3-1 (or the pseudogene TRBV3-2) combines with J gene TRBJ1-5, with D possibly TRBD1 on 6 matching bases. V was clipped by 5 bases and J by 4 bases, with 15 bases between them. This CDR3 contains 15 residues. CDR1 LGHDT and CDR2 YNNKEL come from the germline V gene (reference sequence). This CDR3 is CASSKQGRGNQPQHF. The CDR3 DNA follows: TGTGCCAGCAGCAAACAGGGACGAGGGAATCAGCCCCAGCATTTT.

This clone was observed once. The gene calls are TRBV7-3 and TRBJ2-1; 10 bases line up with TRBD2. V lost 2 bases and J lost 3; bases outside the gene matches: 7. CDR3 length: 17 residues. Germline V gives CDR1 SGHTA, CDR2 FQGTGA. CDR3 DNA: TGTGCCAGCAGCTTAGGGGCGACTAGCGGGCGCTACAATGAGCAGTTCTTC. It is translated as CASSLGATSGRYNEQFF.

This chain connects TRBV4-3 to TRBJ2-5; 8 bases line up with TRBD2. V trimming: 1 base; J trimming: 3 bases; junction bases outside the gene matches: 4. Germline CDR1 is LGHNA and CDR2 is YSLEER. This CDR3 is built from 15 residues. CDR3 in DNA: TGCGCCAGCAGCCAAGTCGGGGGGGCCGAAGAGACCCAGTACTTC. Amino acid sequence: CASSQVGGAEETQYF.

The chain employs TRBV30 and TRBJ2-2; 8 nucleotides align to TRBD2. Germline V gene sequence: CDR1 GTSNPN, CDR2 SVGIG (reference sequence). The CDR3 extends over 16 amino acids. The V and J ends lost 0 bases and 5 bases, in that order; junction bases with no gene match: 8. CDR3 sequence (DNA): TGTGCCTGGAGTGTACTCGGGGGGGCGACAACCGGGGAGCTGTTTTTT. It encodes CAWSVLGGATTGELFF. Variable domain in full (rest from reference TRBV30 and TRBJ2-2): SQTIHQWPATLVQPVGSPLSLECTVEGTSNPNLYWYRQAAGRGLQLLFYSVGIGQISSEVPQNLSASRPQDRQFILSSKKLLLSDSGFYLCAWSVLGGATTGELFFGEGSRLTVL.

This sequence joins TRBV7-9 and TRBJ1-1; D possibly corresponds to TRBD1 (5 bases). V was clipped by 4 bases and J by 0 bases, with 15 bases between them. Germline CDR1 and CDR2: SEHNR and FQNEAQ (reference sequence). The CDR3 consists of 16 residues. This CDR3 reads CASSYPADSMNTEAFF. The CDR3 DNA follows: TGTGCCAGCAGCTACCCAGCAGACAGCATGAACACTGAAGCTTTCTTT.

The chain recombines TRBV18 with TRBJ1-1; 10 bases match TRBD1. The germline CDR1 and CDR2 sequences are KGHSH and LQKENI. Trimming took 2 bases from V and 3 from J; bases not matched to a gene: 3. This CDR3 is built from 15 residues. The CDR3 DNA reads as TGTGCCAGCTCACCATTGGACAGGGGGGACACTGAAGCTTTCTTT. Its protein product is CASSPLDRGDTEAFF.

The chain carries TRBV19 and TRBJ2-2; 11 bases map to TRBD2. Germline trimming cut 4 bases from V and 3 bases from J; bases unmatched to any gene: 16. The germline V gene has CDR1 LNHDA and CDR2 SQIVND (reference sequence). The CDR3 consists of 20 residues. CDR3: CASSRKLAGATKSYTGELFF. For the CDR3, the DNA is TGTGCCAGTAGTAGAAAACTAGCGGGAGCAACAAAATCGTACACCGGGGAGCTGTTTTTT.